These 18 T cell receptor beta chains came from one sample sequenced in a study of Ad26.COV2.S vaccination and SARS-CoV-2 variants. The method was immunoSEQ multiplex PCR; TCRdb's version includes in-frame clones alone and lacks a portion of them. The sample holds about 680,000 clones, roughly nine tenths seen once. Treatment given: over 15 received Ad26.COV2.S at low or high dose, single or two shots; 5 received placebo; per-sample allocation not given. All samples were drawn on day 63, counting from the first vaccine or placebo injection. The sample here was peripheral blood, taken in a trial of Ad26.COV2.S vaccine versus placebo. These receptors all come from a person between 18 and 60 years old who received the Ad26.COV2.S COVID-19 vaccine or a placebo.

The chain joins TRBV3-1 (or the pseudogene TRBV3-2) to TRBJ1-5; D uncertain. The CDR3 totals 13 residues. The germline V gene encodes CDR1 LGHDT and CDR2 YNNKEL (reference sequence). Deletions cut 4 bases from V and 5 bases from J, with 9 bases between. In nucleotides, the CDR3 is TGTGCCAGCAGCCTGGACGGGGATCAGCCCCAGCATTTT. Translation: CASSLDGDQPQHF.

The chain is built from TRBV10-3 and TRBJ2-3, with D perhaps assigned TRBD1 or TRBD2 (5 bases each). Per germline, CDR1 ENHRY and CDR2 SYGVKD. The CDR3 consists of 14 residues. Trimming left V 5 bases short and J 0 bases short, with 9 bases between. CDR3 amino acids: CAISPGRSTDTQYF. The CDR3, as DNA: TGTGCCATCAGTCCGGGACGGAGCACAGATACGCAGTATTTT.

This clone has only a few counts. V and J are TRBV4-2 and TRBJ1-3, with 9 bases that match TRBD1. The CDR3 covers 16 residues. V gave up 0 bases and J gave up 7 bases; unmatched junction bases: 7. Germline V gene sequence: CDR1 LGHNA, CDR2 YNFKEQ. CDR3 in amino acids: CASSQDAGTGINTIYF. The CDR3 DNA reads as TGTGCCAGCAGCCAAGATGCCGGGACAGGGATTAACACCATATATTTT.

CDR3 coding DNA: TGCGCCAGCAGCAAGGTGGCGGGAGAGGGCGGTGAGACCCAGTACTTC. Translation: CASSKVAGEGGETQYF. V usage is TRBV5-1 and J usage is TRBJ2-5; 7 bases match TRBD2. The CDR3 has 16 amino acids. Germline V gene sequence: CDR1 SGHRS, CDR2 YFSETQ. Germline trimming cut 4 bases from V and 5 bases from J; bases unmatched to any gene: 14.

V is TRBV7-4 and J is TRBJ2-7, with D perhaps matching TRBD1 (5 bases). The CDR3 covers 15 residues. The germline V gene encodes CDR1 SGHVT and CDR2 SQSDAQ. Trimming pared 2 bases from V and 6 bases from J, leaving 17 bases between. In DNA form, the CDR3 reads TGTGCCAGCAGCTTAAGACAGACCTCCTTTTGCGAGCAGTACTTC. It is translated as CASSLRQTSFCEQYF.

The chain employs TRBV2 and TRBJ2-2; D is perhaps TRBD1 or TRBD2 (6 bases each). This CDR3 has 16 residues. Germline lookup yields CDR1 SNHLY and CDR2 FYNNEI. Trimming pared 7 bases from V and 2 bases from J, leaving 17 bases between. The CDR3 here is CASIGVGGLNTGELFF. The CDR3 DNA is TGTGCCAGCATTGGAGTTGGGGGGCTCAACACCGGGGAGCTGTTTTTT.

This chain uses TRBV3-1 (or the pseudogene TRBV3-2) with TRBJ2-1; D call uncertain. There are 12 residues in the CDR3. The germline gives CDR1 LGHDT, CDR2 YNNKEL (reference sequence). The V gene lost 4 bases and the J gene lost 8 bases, with 9 bases spanning the gap. Here the CDR3 reads CASSPGVDEQFF. CDR3 sequence (DNA): TGTGCCAGCAGCCCCGGTGTCGATGAGCAGTTCTTC.

CDR3 DNA: TGCAGTGCAGCCGAAACAGATACGCAGTATTTT. Translating it yields CSAAETDTQYF. The chain links TRBV20-1 to TRBJ2-3; D unresolved. CDR3 length: 11 amino acids. Trimming cost V 6 bases and J 3 bases, with 7 bases left between them. Germline-derived CDR1 and CDR2 are DFQATT and SNEGSKA (reference sequence).

The rearrangement joins TRBV5-1 to TRBJ2-2, with TRBD1 matching over 7 bases. CDR3 length: 15 amino acids. CDR1 is SGHRS and CDR2 is YFSETQ in the germline V gene. Trimming took 5 bases from V and 6 from J; bases not matched to a gene: 10. CDR3 coding DNA: TGCGCCAGCAGACCCGGACAGGAAGGGGCCGGGGAGCTGTTTTTT. It translates to CASRPGQEGAGELFF. Drawing the rest from reference TRBV5-1 and TRBJ2-2, the complete variable domain is KAGVTQTPRYLIKTRGQQVTLSCSPISGHRSVSWYQQTPGQGLQFLFEYFSETQRNKGNFPGRFSGRQFSNSRSEMNVSTLELGDSALYLCASRPGQEGAGELFFGEGSRLTVL.

This clone was picked up one time. This sequence joins TRBV4-1 and TRBJ1-1, with D maybe TRBD1 (5 bases). The CDR3 extends over 12 amino acids. From germline, CDR1 is MGHRA and CDR2 YSYEKL. V shed 8 bases and J shed 4 bases, with 11 bases lying between them. The CDR3 sequence is CASRGGGTEAFF. DNA for the CDR3: TGCGCCAGCCGCGGGGGGGGCACTGAAGCTTTCTTT.

Only a few counts were recorded for this clone. The chain links TRBV6-1 to TRBJ2-2, with 9 bases that match TRBD1. The CDR3 loop spans 15 amino acids. The germline gives CDR1 MNHNS, CDR2 SASEGT. J was trimmed by 7 bases and V by 2 bases; bases with no gene match: 5. The CDR3 protein is CASSEIPTGGGELFF. CDR3 DNA: TGTGCCAGCAGTGAAATTCCGACAGGGGGCGGGGAGCTGTTTTTT.

V usage is TRBV6-6 and J usage is TRBJ1-3; TRBD1 is a possible D gene (6 bases). Germline assignment: CDR1 MNHNY and CDR2 SVGAGI (reference sequence). The CDR3 runs 15 residues. The V end lost 5 bases, the J end lost 0 bases, and 11 bases lay between the germline ends. Written as DNA, the CDR3 is TGTGCCAGCAGTCCGGACAGCTACTCTGGAAACACCATATATTTT. Its translation is CASSPDSYSGNTIYF.

This clone came up once. CDR3 coding DNA: TGTGCTAGTGGTTCATGGGGAAACATTCAGTACTTC. It specifies CASGSWGNIQYF. This chain joins TRBV12-5 and TRBJ2-4; D is undetermined. Per the germline V gene, CDR1 is LGHNT and CDR2 is FRNRAP. The V gene lost 4 bases and the J gene lost 6 bases, with 7 bases spanning the gap. The CDR3 is 12 residues long.

A single count supports this clone. The genes are TRBV5-5 and TRBJ1-1; TRBD1 matches at 7 bases. Germline CDR1 and CDR2: SGHKS and YYEKEE (reference sequence). The CDR3 extends over 15 amino acids. V lost 2 bases and J lost 4; bases outside the gene matches: 8. The DNA for the CDR3 is TGTGCCAGCAGCTTTCAGGGGGAGCAGGTCACTGAAGCTTTCTTT. Its translation: CASSFQGEQVTEAFF.

The V call is TRBV28, the J call TRBJ1-5; 9 bases line up with TRBD1. The CDR3 sequence is 15 residues long. CDR1 MDHEN and CDR2 SYDVKM come from the germline V gene. Trimming took 5 bases from V and 6 from J; bases not matched to a gene: 8. The CDR3, as DNA: TGTGCCAGCAGTCATGGGACAGGGCAAGGTCAGCCCCAGCATTTT. As protein: CASSHGTGQGQPQHF.

J is TRBJ2-2 and V is TRBV11-2; 11 bases fit TRBD2. Germline V gene sequence: CDR1 SGHAT, CDR2 FQNNGV. The CDR3 sequence is 17 residues long. V dropped 3 bases and J dropped 0; count of bases not matched to a gene: 3. CDR3 protein: CASSFPTSGANTGELFF. The CDR3 bases are TGTGCCAGCAGCTTCCCGACTAGCGGGGCGAACACCGGGGAGCTGTTTTTT. The full variable domain, rest sourced from reference TRBV11-2 and TRBJ2-2, is EAGVAQSPRYKIIEKRQSVAFWCNPISGHATLYWYQQILGQGPKLLIQFQNNGVVDDSQLPKDRFSAERLKGVDSTLKIQPAKLEDSAVYLCASSFPTSGANTGELFFGEGSRLTVL.

The chain has TRBV10-2 and TRBJ1-1; D is undetermined. V lost 1 base, J lost 0 bases, and 6 bases lay in between. The CDR3 has 14 residues. CDR1 is WSHSY and CDR2 is SAAADI in the germline V gene. The CDR3 sequence: CASSEWGMNTEAFF. The CDR3 DNA reads as TGCGCCAGCAGTGAGTGGGGAATGAACACTGAAGCTTTCTTT.

The V and J genes are TRBV6-2 or TRBV6-3 and TRBJ2-7, with unresolved D. Trimming removed 5 bases at V and 3 bases at J, with 11 bases between. This CDR3 is built from 13 residues. In germline, CDR1 is MNHEY, CDR2 SVGEGT. The CDR3 loop is CASSLRAYYEQYF. CDR3 DNA sequence: TGTGCCAGCAGTCTACGGGCCTACTACGAGCAGTACTTC.